This TCR beta chain was observed in a study of T cell repertoires in cytomegalovirus infection. Study overall: It was the public TCR beta signatures that indicated both CMV infection and matching HLA type. Study conclusions and caveats: HLA-C-restricted CMV-specific TCR beta clonotypes were dominant in the ex vivo response. Adding up the frequency of public TCR beta families identified people who carried CMV plus the relevant HLA.

TCRdb redid the calling of the reads with MiXCR, one entry per CDR3 protein. The repertoire has about 140,000 distinct CDR3 sequences, about 6% of them found once; the top ten carry roughly 18%. CDR3 length equals 14 residues. Germline CDR1 SQVTM, CDR2 ANQGSEA. With V trimmed by 8 bases and J by 3 bases, 5 bases remained unmatched. This clonotype occurred many times. Its antigen is still unknown. The receptor comes from a human donor in good health (CMV status not recorded). Some clones in this sample may be carry-over from other donors' samples. The chain uses TRBV29-1 and TRBJ2-2; 11 nucleotides line up with TRBD1. The sequenced material came from PBMCs. CDR3 amino acids: CSTRTGGYTGELFF. The CDR3 DNA reads as TGCAGCACGAGGACAGGGGGCTACACCGGGGAGCTGTTTTTT.